One T cell receptor (beta chain) is described in this entry. Its antigen is unknown. V lost 5 bases to trimming and J lost 3 bases; unmatched junction nucleotides: 6. Germline loops: CDR1 SGHAT, CDR2 FQNNGV. The CDR3 runs 15 residues. This entry comes from a study of CD4+ T cells in melanoma. Profiling relied on immunoSEQ multiplex PCR, and the TCRdb table lists in-frame clones only, not all of them. Counted here are roughly 9,900 clones, roughly two thirds occurring once; the ten biggest clones make up about 16%. Broader study findings: Reportedly, melanoma neoantigen-specific CD4+ T cells showed varied differentiation states. A reported correlation linked neoantigen-specific CD4+ T cells to CD8+, macrophage and B cell function.

This TCR was recovered from a human donor with melanoma. This chain uses TRBV11-2 with TRBJ1-2, with 10 bases that match TRBD1. Sequencing was performed on cells from a culture (not recorded whether cultured in vitro). CDR3 coding DNA: TGTGCCAGCAGCCCTAGACAGGGGGCTCACTATGGCTACACCTTC. Translation gives CASSPRQGAHYGYTF.